This is a list of T cell receptor beta chains from one sample in a study of T cell repertoires in cytomegalovirus infection. No antigen is known for these receptors. Each CDR3 protein is one row after TCRdb ran MiXCR on the reads. Of fewer than 1,000,000 distinct CDR3 sequences detected, less than 35% appear once; the ten largest clones hold around an eighth. Here the sequenced sample was cultured CD8+ T cells from PBMCs, taken from culture after CMV antigen stimulation. The receptors were sampled from a human donor in good health (CMV status not recorded). Some clones in this sample may be carry-over from other donors' samples. Each CDR3 is given with its conserved first and last residue. D genes are given only for firm matches. Clone size, where shown, is once, few, many, or a class for clones that have expanded.

CDR3nt	CDR3aa	d_gene	v_gene	j_gene	abundance
TGTGCCAGTAGTTTAACAGGACTCCTTAATTCACCCCTCCACTTT	CASSLTGLLNSPLHF	-	TRBV19	TRBJ1-6	-
TGTGCCAGCAGCCATGCCGGGACAGATAACTATGGCTACACCTTC	CASSHAGTDNYGYTF	TRBD1	TRBV16	TRBJ1-2	-
TGCGCCAGCAGCTTGGACAGTCGCTCTGGGGCCAACGTCCTGACTTTC	CASSLDSRSGANVLTF	-	TRBV5-1	TRBJ2-6	few
TGTGCCAGCAGTCACCCCCCCTCAGAGACCCAGTACTTC	CASSHPPSETQYF	-	TRBV27	TRBJ2-5	-
TGTGCCAGTAGTTGGGGACCGCAAAATAATTCACCCCTCCACTTT	CASSWGPQNNSPLHF	-	TRBV19	TRBJ1-6	-
TGTGCCAGCTCACAATTCAAGGGCCTTAGCGAAAAACTGTTTTTT	CASSQFKGLSEKLFF	-	TRBV18	TRBJ1-4	-
TGTGCCAGCAGTTTAGTGGGTGGGACCCTCTATGGCTACACCTTC	CASSLVGGTLYGYTF	-	TRBV27	TRBJ1-2	-
TGTGCCAGCGACCTGGGGCCAAGGGTGGCTAACTATGGCTACACCTTC	CASDLGPRVANYGYTF	-	TRBV5-3	TRBJ1-2	-
TGTGCCAGCAGACCTCCCAGGCCCACTGAAGCTTTCTTT	CASRPPRPTEAFF	-	TRBV7-9	TRBJ1-1	-
TGCGCCAGCAGCCAAGATCAGGGACAGGGTTCCTACGAGCAGTACTTC	CASSQDQGQGSYEQYF	TRBD1	TRBV4-1	TRBJ2-7	-
TGCAGTGCTCTTCTACGACAGGGAATTTATAATTCACCCCTCCACTTT	CSALLRQGIYNSPLHF	TRBD1	TRBV20-1	TRBJ1-6	-
TGTGCCAGCTCACGGTCGGGACAGGGCCTCAATGAGCAGTTCTTC	CASSRSGQGLNEQFF	TRBD1	TRBV18	TRBJ2-1	-
TGTGCCAGCAGCTTGGGGGCACCATCAGAGACCCAGTACTTC	CASSLGAPSETQYF	-	TRBV5-6	TRBJ2-5	few
TGTGCCAGCAGTGAATATGAATTGTTGACCTTAGGCGCCCCTGACTCTGGAAACACCATATATTTT	CASSEYELLTLGAPDSGNTIYF	-	TRBV25-1	TRBJ1-3	-
TGTGCCAGCAGTGAAGAGTTAGGGCCCCAGGGGTACAATGAGCAGTTCTTC	CASSEELGPQGYNEQFF	-	TRBV2	TRBJ2-1	many
TGTGCCAGCAGTTTATCCAGGGCCGCAGATACGCAGTATTTT	CASSLSRAADTQYF	-	TRBV27	TRBJ2-3	few
TGCGCCAGCAGCTTCCTGGGGGGCTCCAATCAGCCCCAGCATTTT	CASSFLGGSNQPQHF	-	TRBV4-1	TRBJ1-5	-
TGTGCCAGCAGTTTAGTTCCGGGGCGGGGCGAGCAGTACTTC	CASSLVPGRGEQYF	-	TRBV12-3/TRBV12-4	TRBJ2-7	-
TGCGCCAGCAGCCAAGCGCGGTCGGCCTACGAGCAGTACTTC	CASSQARSAYEQYF	-	TRBV4-1	TRBJ2-7	-
TGTGCCAGCAGGCCAACAGGAACCAATCAGCCCCAGCATTTT	CASRPTGTNQPQHF	-	TRBV7-6	TRBJ1-5	few
TGTGCCAGCAGAATACAGGGGGCGGATGGCTACACCTTC	CASRIQGADGYTF	TRBD1	TRBV6-1	TRBJ1-2	-
TGCAGTGCTAGAGAAGGGGGCTACTCTGGAAACACCATATATTTT	CSAREGGYSGNTIYF	TRBD1	TRBV20-1	TRBJ1-3	-
TGTGCCACCCGGGCGGGAGTCCAAGAGACCCAGTACTTC	CATRAGVQETQYF	TRBD2	TRBV6-5	TRBJ2-5	-
TGTGCCAGCAGCGTTGGGGGGTGGGATGAGCAGTTCTTC	CASSVGGWDEQFF	-	TRBV9	TRBJ2-1	-
TGTGCCAGCAGTTACTCGAGCGGGGACGCAGATACGCAGTATTTT	CASSYSSGDADTQYF	TRBD2	TRBV6-5	TRBJ2-3	-
TGTGCCAGCAGCTTAAAAAGGGGGAACATTCAGTACTTC	CASSLKRGNIQYF	-	TRBV11-1	TRBJ2-4	few
TGTGCCAGCAGCTTTGGGGGACTGGCCCCGGGGAATGAGCAGTTCTTC	CASSFGGLAPGNEQFF	-	TRBV5-8	TRBJ2-1	-
TGTGCCAGCAGTTTAGAAGGGGGTCATAAGACCCAGTACTTC	CASSLEGGHKTQYF	-	TRBV6-5	TRBJ2-5	-
TGCGCCAGCAGCCAAGATGGGGCCTCGGGAGATACGCAGTATTTT	CASSQDGASGDTQYF	-	TRBV4-1	TRBJ2-3	-
TGTGCCAGCAGCCCCCAAACGGTTGGCGGGGAGCTGTTTTTT	CASSPQTVGGELFF	-	TRBV9	TRBJ2-2	-
TGCGCCAGCAGCCAAGTCGGCACCGGGGAGCTGTTTTTT	CASSQVGTGELFF	-	TRBV4-3	TRBJ2-2	few
TGTGCCAGCAGCTTAGCAGGTGATTCACCCCTCCACTTT	CASSLAGDSPLHF	-	TRBV7-9	TRBJ1-6	-
TGTGCCACCAGTGATTTCTTAACCGATACGCAGTATTTT	CATSDFLTDTQYF	-	TRBV24-1	TRBJ2-3	few
TGTGCCAGTAGTATAGATCTCGGGCCGTCGAACACTGAAGCTTTCTTT	CASSIDLGPSNTEAFF	-	TRBV19	TRBJ1-1	-
TGTGCCAGCAGCTTAGCGAGGGGCAACGGGGAGCTGTTTTTT	CASSLARGNGELFF	-	TRBV7-8	TRBJ2-2	-
TGTGCCAGTTCTACAAGGCTCCTCTCCAATCAGCCCCAGCATTTT	CASSTRLLSNQPQHF	-	TRBV19	TRBJ1-5	-
TGTGCCAGCAGCTCGGTAACTCTCAGGGGCTACACCTTC	CASSSVTLRGYTF	-	TRBV7-6	TRBJ1-2	-
TGTGCCAGCAGTCCTTGGACAGTTTCTGGTCAGCCCCAGCATTTT	CASSPWTVSGQPQHF	-	TRBV28	TRBJ1-5	-